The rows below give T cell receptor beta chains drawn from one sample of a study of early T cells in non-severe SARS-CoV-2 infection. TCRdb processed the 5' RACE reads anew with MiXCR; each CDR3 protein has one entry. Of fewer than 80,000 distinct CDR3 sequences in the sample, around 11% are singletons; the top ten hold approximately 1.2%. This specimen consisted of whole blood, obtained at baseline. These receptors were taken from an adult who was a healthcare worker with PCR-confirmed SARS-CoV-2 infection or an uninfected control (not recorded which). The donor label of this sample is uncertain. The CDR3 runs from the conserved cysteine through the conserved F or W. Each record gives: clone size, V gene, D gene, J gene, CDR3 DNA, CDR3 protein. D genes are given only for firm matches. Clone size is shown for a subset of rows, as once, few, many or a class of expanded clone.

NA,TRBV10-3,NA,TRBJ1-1,NA,CAISESSVAANDPNTEAFF
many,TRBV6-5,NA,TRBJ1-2,TGTGCCAGCAGTTACTCGTCAAGCAACTATGGCTACACCTTC,CASSYSSSNYGYTF
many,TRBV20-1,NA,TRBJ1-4,TGCAGTGCCCTCCGAGGAACTAATGAAAAACTGTTTTTT,CSALRGTNEKLFF
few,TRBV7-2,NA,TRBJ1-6,TGTGCCAGCAGGGAGGGGGTTTCCTATAATTCACCCCTCCACTTT,CASREGVSYNSPLHF
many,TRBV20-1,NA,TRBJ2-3,TGCAGTGCTAGCTCCATTTCAGATACGCAGTATTTT,CSASSISDTQYF
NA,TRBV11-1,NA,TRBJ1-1,TGTGCCAGCAGCTTATTTGGGCCTGAAGCTTTCTTT,CASSLFGPEAFF
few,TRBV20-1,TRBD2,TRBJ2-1,TGCAGTGCTAGAGACCTTTGGTCCGGGACTAGCTACAATGAGCAGTTCTTC,CSARDLWSGTSYNEQFF
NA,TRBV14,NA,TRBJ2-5,TGTGCCAGCAGCCGTTCATTTACCGATGGGACCCAGTACTTC,CASSRSFTDGTQYF
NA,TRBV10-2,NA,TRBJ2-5,TGCGCCAGCATGGATTTCTCCCAAGAGACCCAGTACTTC,CASMDFSQETQYF
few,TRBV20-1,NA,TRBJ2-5,TGCAGTGCTACAGGGGCAGGAGAGACCCAGTACTTC,CSATGAGETQYF
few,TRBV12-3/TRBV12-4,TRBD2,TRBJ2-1,TGTGCCAGCAGTCCCCCTGGGGAGCGGGGGGGCCGTGAGCAGTTCTTC,CASSPPGERGGREQFF
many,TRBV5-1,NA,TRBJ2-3,TGCGCCAGCAGCTTGGCCTCAACGGGGGCAACGGATACGCAGTATTTT,CASSLASTGATDTQYF
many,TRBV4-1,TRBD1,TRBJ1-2,TGCGCCAGCAGCCAAGTGATTCTGGGACAGGGAGGCTACACCTTC,CASSQVILGQGGYTF
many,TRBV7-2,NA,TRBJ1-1,TGTGCCAGCAGCCTAGGACAGTTCCTCCTCACTGAAGCTTTCTTT,CASSLGQFLLTEAFF
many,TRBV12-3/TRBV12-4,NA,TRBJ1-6,TGTGCCAGCAGTCGGGACGCCAATAATTCACCCCTCCACTTT,CASSRDANNSPLHF
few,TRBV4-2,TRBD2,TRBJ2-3,TGTGCCAGCAGCCAAGCTCTAGCGGGGGTCAGTGATACGCAGTATTTT,CASSQALAGVSDTQYF
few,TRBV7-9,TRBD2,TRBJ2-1,TGTGCCAGCAGCTCCCCCCACGGGACTAGCGCAAATGAGCAGTTCTTC,CASSSPHGTSANEQFF
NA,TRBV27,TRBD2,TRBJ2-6,TGTGCCAGCACCCCCCTCCAGCGGGGGAGCTCTGGGGCCAACGTCCTGACTTTC,CASTPLQRGSSGANVLTF
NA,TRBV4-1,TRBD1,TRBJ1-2,TGCGCCAGCAGACCAACAGGGGCCCTCTATGGCTACACCTTC,CASRPTGALYGYTF
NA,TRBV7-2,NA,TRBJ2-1,TGTGCCAGCAGCTTAGAACCAGCCCGGACCAATGAGCAGTTCTTC,CASSLEPARTNEQFF
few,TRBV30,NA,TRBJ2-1,TGTGCCTGGGTCACGGGCAGCTCCTACAATGAGCAGTTCTTC,CAWVTGSSYNEQFF
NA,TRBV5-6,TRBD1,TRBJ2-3,TGTGCCAGCGGCGACAGGGATTCAGATACGCAGTATTTT,CASGDRDSDTQYF
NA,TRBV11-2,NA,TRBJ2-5,TGTGCCAGCAGCCCGGCGGTTGGCAGGGAGGTTAAAGAGACCCAGTACTTC,CASSPAVGREVKETQYF
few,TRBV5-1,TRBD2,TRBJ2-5,TGCGCCAGCAGCGCCGCGTCAACTAGCGGCGGGGGAGAGACCCAGTACTTC,CASSAASTSGGGETQYF
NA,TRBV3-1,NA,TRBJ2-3,TGTGCCAGCAGCCACCGGACCCGCACAGATACGCAGTATTTT,CASSHRTRTDTQYF
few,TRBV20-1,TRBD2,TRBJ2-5,TGCAGTGCTAGTTTGGGTAGCGGGGGGGCCTACGAGACCCAGTACTTC,CSASLGSGGAYETQYF
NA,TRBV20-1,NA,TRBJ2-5,TGCAGTGCGCGGACTGGAGAGACCCAGTACTTC,CSARTGETQYF
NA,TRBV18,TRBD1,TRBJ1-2,TGTGCCAGCGGACAGGAGACTAACTATGGCTACACCTTC,CASGQETNYGYTF
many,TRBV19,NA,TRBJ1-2,TGTGCCAGTAGTATTCTGGACAGTAAAGTGACTGGCTACACCTTC,CASSILDSKVTGYTF
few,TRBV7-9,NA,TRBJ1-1,TGTGCCAGCAGCTTTGTTGCCACTGAAGCTTTCTTT,CASSFVATEAFF